This T cell receptor beta chain was recorded in a study of T cells after posttransplantation cyclophosphamide (dated by TCRdb to 2016 to 2017). Regarding the research as a whole: The study tracked T cell repertoire reconstitution by TRB sequencing after myeloablative bone marrow transplantation using posttransplantation cyclophosphamide as GVHD prophylaxis. Antigen receptor sequencing was done on samples from around 32 PTCy-treated patients and from over 15 related bone marrow donors of those patients. Blood from all 35 or so PTCy patients who had 1-year posttransplant specimens underwent TRB sequencing. TRB sequencing was also done on up to about 3 additional blood samples from 2 to 5.2 years after transplant in 3 patients, and on pretransplant blood from 4 patients. TRA and TRB clonality were tightly correlated in 10 or so samples, so subsequent TCR analyses focused on TRB only. Public TRB sequences were searched against a database of over 3,500 sequences associated with responses to pathogens, tumor antigens, self-antigens and alloantigens.

Of note for this clone: Its antigen has not been determined. Qualities for individual bases were not recorded, and no much larger clone is one base off.

Germline trimming: 0 bases from V, 6 bases from J; junction bases outside gene matches: 3. The CDR3 spans 14 residues, from the cysteine through the phenylalanine. Here the CDR3 DNA is all that survives: 42 bases in frame from base 1. In the germline V gene (reference sequence), CDR1 corresponds to SEHNR and CDR2 to FQNEAQ. TRB sequencing was run on genomic DNA with either the immunoSEQ assay at survey resolution or the hsTCRB kit. As for how the authors treated the data: The immunoSEQ software handled initial read processing, and the LymphoSeq R package was used for repertoire analyses. Clonality was calculated as 1 minus normalized Shannon entropy, and the Gini coefficient was also calculated for each TRB dataset. Phenotypes of unsorted samples were inferred by mapping TRB sequences from sorted subsets of the recipient or donor onto unsorted samples of the same recipient. Not all clones reach the TCRdb copy of this immuneACCESS table, which keeps in-frame sequences only. Checked studies attribute under half of the gap to unresolved V genes and leave the rest unexplained. The V and J calls and the clone size are those of that table, but D and trimming were determined from the DNA. The sample table contains around 5,000 clones; only one count was recorded for roughly 76% of them. 34% of the sample is taken by the ten largest.

Explained via the paper, the treatment or condition label denotes: high-dose cyclophosphamide on days +3 and +4 as single-agent GVHD prophylaxis. Patients in the PTCy group got busulfan and fludarabine conditioning, a marrow graft from a related or unrelated donor, and cyclophosphamide on days +3 and +4. PTCy-treated patients were drawn from a prospective multi-institutional clinical trial. Peripheral blood and bone marrow mononuclear cells were isolated by Ficoll-Hypaque density centrifugation and were cryopreserved. Broader findings and caveats from the paper: Across 45 or so patients, TRB clonality was highly associated with recipient CMV seropositivity and CMV reactivation, and PTCy diversity was similar to diversity in CNI/methotrexate controls. Donor-recipient similarity was low at 1-2 months but rose over the first year, and later blood repertoires were often dominated by donor CD8+ memory clones. The TRB repertoires of T cells infiltrating skin or the GI tract showed only limited overlap with the TRB repertoires found in blood.

The rearranged chain carries TRBV7-9 and TRBJ1-2; 8 bases in the middle match TRBD1. The material sequenced was PBMCs, taken after allogeneic stem cell transplant with posttransplant cyclophosphamide. The source of this sequence is a male patient aged 55-69 years who received an allogeneic stem cell transplant from an unrelated donor, was CMV-positive, and had no GVHD. Following transplantation, part of the T cell population may be supplied by the graft donor rather than the patient. The base sequence is TGTGCCAGCAGCTTAGCCCGGACAGGGAATGGCTACACCTTC. This translates into CASSLARTGNGYTF.